A selection of T cell receptor beta chains follows, all from one sample in a study of cytomegalovirus exposure and HLA in healthy donors. Sequencing used immunoSEQ multiplex PCR; TCRdb keeps in-frame clones, though not all of them. This table has approximately 90,000 clones, roughly 80% appearing once. The material sequenced was PBMCs. These receptors all come from a man aged 40-55 years in good health and CMV-seronegative. Each CDR3 is given with its conserved first and last residue. A D gene is named only where the DNA matches it firmly. The size field is filled for only some rows; it gives once, few, many or a size class.

j_call,clone_size,d_call,v_call,cdr3_aa,cdr3_nt
TRBJ2-3,NA,TRBD2,TRBV5-1,CASSFTGASGGSDTQYF,TGCGCCAGCAGCTTTACCGGAGCTAGCGGGGGGTCGGATACGCAGTATTTT
TRBJ1-4,NA,NA,TRBV7-9,CASSSQGTGEKLFF,TGTGCCAGCAGTTCCCAGGGTACTGGTGAAAAACTGTTTTTT
TRBJ2-7,NA,TRBD1,TRBV18,CASSPGQGPYEQYF,TGTGCCAGCTCACCGGGACAGGGCCCCTACGAGCAGTACTTC
TRBJ2-1,NA,TRBD2,TRBV7-2,CASSSRLAGLVNEQFF,TGTGCCAGCAGCTCCCGACTAGCGGGGTTGGTGAATGAGCAGTTCTTC
TRBJ2-7,NA,TRBD1,TRBV30,CAWSFTGGYTYEQYF,TGTGCCTGGAGTTTTACAGGGGGCTACACCTACGAGCAGTACTTC
TRBJ2-5,NA,TRBD2,TRBV13,CASSSSGGAETQYF,TGTGCCAGCAGCTCGAGCGGGGGGGCGGAGACCCAGTACTTC
TRBJ1-6,few,NA,TRBV6-5,CASRERNSPLHF,TGTGCCAGCAGGGAGAGGAACTCACCCCTCCACTTT
TRBJ1-1,once,TRBD1,TRBV28,CASRPDRVRTEAFF,TGTGCCAGCAGACCCGACAGGGTTCGGACTGAAGCTTTCTTT
TRBJ1-1,NA,NA,TRBV9,CASSVGWAGTEAFF,TGTGCCAGCAGCGTAGGATGGGCGGGCACTGAAGCTTTCTTT
TRBJ1-6,NA,NA,TRBV9,CASSLEGRAGNSPLHF,TGTGCCAGCAGCCTGGAGGGCCGCGCAGGCAATTCACCCCTCCACTTT
TRBJ2-3,NA,NA,TRBV7-6,CASTHKVPDTQYF,TGTGCCAGCACCCACAAAGTCCCAGATACGCAGTATTTT
TRBJ1-1,NA,NA,TRBV30,CAWSVLGGHTEAFF,TGTGCCTGGAGTGTACTCGGGGGGCACACTGAAGCTTTCTTT
TRBJ1-1,few,TRBD1,TRBV30,CAWRENRGNTEAFF,TGTGCCTGGAGAGAGAACAGGGGGAACACTGAAGCTTTCTTT
TRBJ1-5,NA,NA,TRBV6-5,CASSSNSYQPQHF,TGTGCCAGCAGTTCAAACAGTTATCAGCCCCAGCATTTT